The sequence of this TCR beta chain was determined in a study of T cells after yellow fever vaccination. Broader study findings: Boosting was followed by the reappearance of most primary-vaccination clones (around 96% CD4, 85% to 90% CD8).

This clonotype has more than one count but fewer than ten. The antigen is unknown. One entry per CDR3 protein results from TCRdb running MiXCR on the 5' RACE reads. The sample consists of about 73,000 distinct CDR3 sequences, roughly 7.4% of them appearing once. The sequence came from a man under 40 who received the YFV17D yellow fever vaccine. Here the sequenced sample was CD8+ T cells sorted from PBMCs, taken on the day of the yellow fever booster vaccination.

Here the CDR3 reads CASNERIAYEQYF. CDR3 DNA sequence: TGTGCCAGCAACGAGCGGATCGCATACGAGCAGTACTTC. The genes are TRBV2 and TRBJ2-7; D is possibly TRBD2 (5 bases). In germline, CDR1 is SNHLY, CDR2 FYNNEI. The CDR3 is 13 residues long. Trimming stripped 7 bases from V and 4 bases from J, with 14 bases between.